This TCR beta chain was recorded in a study of blood T cell repertoires in COVID-19. Study summary: Italy, Spain and the United States were the sources of the convalescent and acute COVID-19 samples. PBMCs, B-cell-depleted T cells, or T cells were the source of the cDNA or gDNA that made up the material.

Original processing methods: Amplification of reference gene primers was used by the study to estimate nucleated cell counts. Assay: immunoSEQ multiplex PCR; the TCRdb copy retains only in-frame clones and omits some. That table gives V, J and clone size, and the DNA gave D and trimming. Counted here are around 310,000 clones, about nine tenths occurring once; the ten biggest clones make up around 12%. Germline CDR1 reads MDHEN; CDR2 reads SYDVKM. The CDR3 contains 15 residues. Trimming at V came to 5 bases and at J to 1 base, leaving 7 bases not matched to a gene. This receptor was identified in a woman in her fifties or sixties with acute or convalescent COVID-19. The sequenced sample consisted of peripheral blood. This chain links TRBV28 with TRBJ1-1; 7 nucleotides agree with TRBD1. CDR3 sequence: CASSPPGQTNTEAFF. In DNA, the CDR3 is TGTGCCAGCAGTCCACCGGGACAGACGAACACTGAAGCTTTCTTT.